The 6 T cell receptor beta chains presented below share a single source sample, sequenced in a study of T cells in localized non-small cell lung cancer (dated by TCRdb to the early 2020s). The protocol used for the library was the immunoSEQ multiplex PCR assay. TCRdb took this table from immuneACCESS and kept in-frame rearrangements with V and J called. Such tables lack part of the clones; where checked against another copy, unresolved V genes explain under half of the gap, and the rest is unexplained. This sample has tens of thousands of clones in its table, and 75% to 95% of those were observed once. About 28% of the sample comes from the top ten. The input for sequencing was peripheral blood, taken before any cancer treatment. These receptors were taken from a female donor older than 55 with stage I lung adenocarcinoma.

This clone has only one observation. The CDR3 region has the DNA TGTGCCAGCAGCCCTACGCGGGTGCGTGAGCAGTACTTC. Its translation: CASSPTRVREQYF. The chain recombines TRBV13 with TRBJ2-7; D perhaps matches TRBD2 (5 bases). Germline CDR1 is PRHDT and CDR2 is FYEKMQ (reference sequence). With 5 bases removed from V and 7 bases from J, the gap between germline ends came to 15 bases. This CDR3 region has 13 residues.

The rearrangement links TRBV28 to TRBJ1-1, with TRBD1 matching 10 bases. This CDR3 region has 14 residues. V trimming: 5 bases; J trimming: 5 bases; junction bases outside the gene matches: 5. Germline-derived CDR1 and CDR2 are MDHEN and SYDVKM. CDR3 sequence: CASSDGQGGTEAFF. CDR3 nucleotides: TGTGCCAGCAGTGATGGACAGGGGGGAACTGAAGCTTTCTTT.

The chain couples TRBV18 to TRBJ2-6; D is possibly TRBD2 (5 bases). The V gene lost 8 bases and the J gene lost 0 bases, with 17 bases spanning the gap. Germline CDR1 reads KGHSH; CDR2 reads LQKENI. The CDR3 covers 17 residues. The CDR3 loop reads CASTRGARDSGANVLTF. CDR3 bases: TGTGCCAGCACCCGGGGAGCCCGTGACTCTGGGGCCAACGTCCTGACTTTC.

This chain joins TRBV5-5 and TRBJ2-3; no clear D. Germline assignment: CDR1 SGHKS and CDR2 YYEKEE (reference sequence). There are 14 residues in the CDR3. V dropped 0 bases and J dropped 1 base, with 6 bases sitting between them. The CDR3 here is CASSLERGTDTQYF. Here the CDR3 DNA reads TGTGCCAGCAGCTTGGAACGTGGCACAGATACGCAGTATTTT.

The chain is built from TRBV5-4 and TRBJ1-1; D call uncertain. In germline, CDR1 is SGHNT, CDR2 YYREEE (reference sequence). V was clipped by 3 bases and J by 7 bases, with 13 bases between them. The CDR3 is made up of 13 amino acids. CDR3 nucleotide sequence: TGTGCCAGCAGCTCTGCCCCGGGGTATGAAGCTTTCTTT. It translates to CASSSAPGYEAFF.

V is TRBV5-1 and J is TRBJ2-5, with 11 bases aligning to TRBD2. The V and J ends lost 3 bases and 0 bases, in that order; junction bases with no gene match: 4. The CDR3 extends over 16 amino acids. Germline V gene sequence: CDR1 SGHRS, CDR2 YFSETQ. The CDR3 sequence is CASSSLAGDNQETQYF. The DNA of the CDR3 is TGCGCCAGCAGCTCACTAGCGGGGGACAACCAAGAGACCCAGTACTTC. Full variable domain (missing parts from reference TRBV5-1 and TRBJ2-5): KAGVTQTPRYLIKTRGQQVTLSCSPISGHRSVSWYQQTPGQGLQFLFEYFSETQRNKGNFPGRFSGRQFSNSRSEMNVSTLELGDSALYLCASSSLAGDNQETQYFGPGTRLLVL.